A selection of T cell receptor beta chains follows, all from one sample in a study of response to subunit inactivated influenza vaccine. Each CDR3 protein is one row after TCRdb ran MiXCR on the RT-PCR reads. Counted here are roughly 550,000 distinct CDR3 sequences, 20% to 25% occurring once; the ten biggest clones make up 2.5% to 3%. This same sample was also part of a study on T cells expressing NK-cell markers.

The sample in question was CD4+ T cells sorted from PBMCs, obtained 12 days after vaccination. All receptors derive from a man aged 50-60 years who received an inactivated influenza vaccine. Both conserved end residues are part of each CDR3. The D gene is left open where the match is weak. The size entry is marked missing in some rows and otherwise reads once, few, many or a size class.

D	V	J	size	CDR3	DNA
NA	TRBV6-1	TRBJ1-2	NA	CASSDQTNYGYTF	TGTGCCAGCAGTGACCAGACAAACTATGGCTACACCTTC
NA	TRBV20-1	TRBJ2-2	NA	CSASGGRAGELFF	TGCAGTGCTAGTGGTGGACGCGCCGGGGAGCTGTTTTTT
NA	TRBV5-1	TRBJ2-2	NA	CASSPDGGGELFF	TGCGCCAGCAGCCCGGACGGCGGCGGGGAGCTGTTTTTT
TRBD2	TRBV5-1	TRBJ2-3	NA	CASSLAGGPTQYF	TGCGCCAGCAGCCTAGCGGGGGGCCCTACGCAGTATTTT
TRBD1	TRBV5-5	TRBJ2-1	NA	CASSSTGQEYNEQFF	TGTGCCAGCAGCTCCACGGGACAGGAATACAATGAGCAGTTCTTC
TRBD2	TRBV28	TRBJ2-7	many	CASSFHLAANSYEQYF	TGTGCCAGCAGTTTCCATCTAGCGGCGAACTCCTACGAGCAGTACTTC
TRBD2	TRBV4-3	TRBJ2-3	few	CASSQDPSGRTDTQYF	TGCGCCAGCAGCCAAGATCCTAGCGGCCGCACAGATACGCAGTATTTT
NA	TRBV29-1	TRBJ1-2	few	CSVVGRGGRYGYTF	TGCAGCGTTGTCGGTCGTGGAGGGCGCTATGGCTACACCTTC
NA	TRBV28	TRBJ2-7	NA	CASSLGRGALSSYEQYF	TGTGCCAGCAGTCTAGGTCGGGGGGCACTGAGCTCCTACGAGCAGTACTTC
NA	TRBV29-1	TRBJ2-7	NA	CSVVGQGYEQYF	TGCAGCGTTGTTGGGCAGGGTTACGAGCAGTACTTC
TRBD1	TRBV28	TRBJ2-2	few	CASRIYRGPGELFF	TGTGCCAGCAGAATATACAGGGGGCCCGGGGAGCTGTTTTTT
NA	TRBV5-1	TRBJ2-3	NA	CASTSDGSTDTQYF	TGCGCCAGCACCTCCGACGGTAGCACAGATACGCAGTATTTT
NA	TRBV12-3/TRBV12-4	TRBJ1-6	NA	CASTRGPGGNSPLHF	TGTGCCAGCACCCGAGGTCCGGGCGGGAATTCACCCCTCCACTTT
TRBD1	TRBV27	TRBJ2-7	NA	CASSSVSTGTYEQYF	TGTGCCAGCAGTTCGGTCTCGACAGGGACCTACGAGCAGTACTTC
TRBD1	TRBV2	TRBJ2-3	few	CASSELTGGDTQYF	TGTGCCAGCAGTGAATTAACAGGGGGAGATACGCAGTATTTT
NA	TRBV5-5	TRBJ1-1	NA	CASSSLTGMNTEAFF	TGTGCCAGCAGCTCCCTTACAGGAATGAACACTGAAGCTTTCTTT
TRBD2	TRBV4-2	TRBJ2-4	NA	CASSQGTSGTGIQYF	TGTGCCAGCAGCCAAGGGACTAGCGGGACGGGCATTCAGTACTTC
NA	TRBV2	TRBJ2-2	NA	CASRSGTLNTGELFF	TGTGCCAGCCGTAGTGGTACTTTAAACACCGGGGAGCTGTTTTTT
NA	TRBV11-2	TRBJ1-2	NA	CASSLDKWGVAGGYTF	TGTGCCAGCAGCTTAGATAAGTGGGGTGTTGCTGGTGGCTACACCTTC
NA	TRBV7-2	TRBJ1-2	few	CASSLGGREYGYTF	TGTGCCAGCAGCTTAGGGGGCCGGGAGTATGGCTACACCTTC
NA	TRBV7-2	TRBJ2-2	few	CASSFTPNTGELFF	TGTGCCAGCAGCTTCACCCCGAACACCGGGGAGCTGTTTTTT